What follows are 27 T cell receptor beta chains derived from one specimen sequenced in a study of spatial heterogeneity in lung cancer. Study-wide points: Counts of expanded alpha and beta TCRs within tumors tracked the tumor nonsynonymous mutation count.

As to time point: sample taken at primary tumor resection. TCRdb called the 5' RACE reads again in MiXCR, with one record for every CDR3 protein. The sample carries thousands of distinct CDR3 sequences, roughly 5.5% recorded once. These receptors have no identified antigens. The sequences come from lung tumor tissue, collected at surgery. Receptors were obtained from a female donor with early-stage non-small cell lung cancer.

This clonotype was detected ten times or more. The chain is built from TRBV20-1 and TRBJ2-5; D unresolved. The CDR3 contains 16 residues. Germline loops: CDR1 DFQATT, CDR2 SNEGSKA (reference sequence). V lost 5 bases and J lost 0, with 19 bases in between. CDR3 nucleotides: TGCAGTGCTTTGGACCGATTAGGAACGTACCAAGAGACCCAGTACTTC. It specifies CSALDRLGTYQETQYF.

This clonotype is judged medium-sized (0.01 to 0.1%). The chain recombines TRBV6-2 or TRBV6-3 with TRBJ2-7; 8 bases fit TRBD2. CDR1 MNHEY and CDR2 SVGEGT come from the germline V gene. This CDR3 is built from 16 residues. V lost 4 bases and J lost 0; bases outside the gene matches: 8. This chain's CDR3 is CASSFSGIDLSYEQYF. In DNA form, the CDR3 reads TGTGCCAGCAGTTTTAGCGGGATTGACCTCTCCTACGAGCAGTACTTC.

This clonotype was found many times. The V gene is TRBV12-5, the J gene TRBJ2-6; D call uncertain. Germline V gene sequence: CDR1 LGHNT, CDR2 FRNRAP. The CDR3 is 14 residues long. Trimming stripped 5 bases from V and 1 base from J, with 6 bases between. CDR3 DNA sequence: TGTGCTAGTGGTCTGGGGTCTGGGGCCAACGTCCTGACTTTC. It codes for CASGLGSGANVLTF.

This clonotype rates as medium-sized. This chain joins TRBV10-3 and TRBJ2-3; perhaps TRBD1 as D (6 bases). V was pared by 2 bases and J by 2 bases, with 11 bases between. Germline V CDR1 and CDR2: ENHRY, SYGVKD. The CDR3 is 15 amino acids. The CDR3 region is CAISEGGSFTDTQYF. CDR3 sequence (DNA): TGTGCCATCAGTGAGGGGGGCTCATTCACAGATACGCAGTATTTT.

This clonotype was detected only a few times. The J gene is TRBJ2-1, the V gene TRBV20-1; 12 bases agree with TRBD1. From germline, CDR1 is DFQATT and CDR2 SNEGSKA (reference sequence). Trimming took 3 bases from V and 8 from J; bases not matched to a gene: 8. The CDR3 extends over 15 amino acids. CDR3 in amino acids: CSARGTGGHGYEQFF. The DNA of the CDR3 is TGCAGTGCTAGGGGGACAGGGGGCCACGGGTATGAGCAGTTCTTC.

This clonotype came up a few times. The rearrangement uses TRBV3-1 and TRBJ2-2; D call uncertain. CDR3 length: 14 residues. Trimming pared 1 base from V and 6 bases from J, leaving 9 bases between. Germline values: CDR1 LGHDT, CDR2 YNNKEL (reference sequence). The CDR3 sequence is CASSQVDRAGELFF. CDR3 in DNA: TGTGCCAGCAGCCAAGTAGATAGGGCCGGGGAGCTGTTTTTT.

The sample holds many counts of this clonotype. V and J are TRBV4-2 and TRBJ2-1; D is undetermined. The CDR3 is 15 residues long. V was trimmed by 0 bases and J by 6 bases, leaving 12 bases between them. Germline assignment: CDR1 LGHNA and CDR2 YNFKEQ. CDR3 amino acids: CASSQDYNGPNEQFF. In DNA form, the CDR3 reads TGTGCCAGCAGCCAAGATTATAACGGACCCAATGAGCAGTTCTTC.

This clonotype was counted many times. The rearrangement joins TRBV12-3 or TRBV12-4 to TRBJ2-3, with TRBD2 matching 10 bases. CDR3 length: 16 residues. The junction had 7 bases not matched to a gene; V was cut back by 5 bases and J by 2 bases. The CDR3 loop reads CASSPPTSGTTDTQYF. CDR3 coding DNA: TGTGCCAGCAGTCCCCCCACTAGCGGGACCACAGATACGCAGTATTTT.

In this sample, this clonotype turned up many times. This rearrangement joins TRBV4-3 to TRBJ1-3; possible D gene TRBD1, 6 bases. The germline V gene encodes CDR1 LGHNA and CDR2 YSLEER. The CDR3 is made up of 15 amino acids. With 0 bases removed from V and 2 bases from J, the gap between germline ends came to 8 bases. The CDR3 here is CASSQDRGTGNTIYF. The CDR3 DNA reads as TGCGCCAGCAGCCAAGACAGGGGTACTGGAAACACCATATATTTT.

This clonotype was seen repeatedly, ten times or more. The chain uses TRBV6-2 or TRBV6-3 and TRBJ2-5, with D perhaps assigned TRBD1 or TRBD2 (5 bases each). CDR3 size: 14 residues. CDR1 and CDR2 from the germline V gene are MNHEY and SVGEGT. V lost 0 bases, J lost 4 bases, and 9 bases lay in between. CDR3 loop: CASSYSGVVETQYF. The DNA for the CDR3 is TGTGCCAGCAGTTACTCGGGGGTGGTAGAGACCCAGTACTTC.

This clonotype was picked up many times. This chain connects TRBV21-1 to TRBJ1-1. TRBV21-1 is deemed a pseudogene. This CDR3 contains 14 residues. The CDR3 nucleotides are TGTGCCAGCAGCAATTTTCCTTGGGAGCTTGAAGCTTTCTTT. Residues: CASSNFPWELEAFF.

The V gene is TRBV19, the J gene TRBJ1-1; TRBD1 matches 7 bases. The V segment lost 3 bases and the J segment 2 bases; nucleotides outside the gene matches: 9. CDR1 and CDR2 from the germline V gene are LNHDA and SQIVND (reference sequence). The CDR3 extends over 16 amino acids. Written as DNA, the CDR3 is TGTGCCAGTAGTATTCAGGAGGGGGCTTATAACACTGAAGCTTTCTTT. This codes for CASSIQEGAYNTEAFF.

Ten or more counts support this clonotype. The chain couples TRBV5-4 to TRBJ2-1, with 9 bases fitting TRBD2. The CDR3 is made up of 15 amino acids. J gave up 4 bases and V 2 bases, and 4 bases lay outside the gene matches. Germline values: CDR1 SGHNT, CDR2 YYREEE (reference sequence). CDR3 sequence: CASSFMREGYNEQFF. DNA of the CDR3: TGTGCCAGCAGCTTCATGCGGGAGGGGTACAATGAGCAGTTCTTC.

This rearrangement joins TRBV7-2 to TRBJ2-7, with TRBD2 identical over 9 bases. The CDR3 runs to 16 residues. Germline V gives CDR1 SGHTA, CDR2 FQGNSA. With 1 base clipped from V and 7 bases from J, the junction kept 11 bases outside the gene matches. The CDR3 spells CASSLVSAGGPGEQYF. The CDR3 DNA reads as TGTGCCAGCAGCTTAGTCTCGGCGGGAGGGCCGGGGGAGCAGTACTTC.

By share of the sample, this clonotype is large. This sequence joins TRBV11-3 and TRBJ2-7, with a possible D match to TRBD1 (6 bases). Trimming took off 5 bases at V and 5 bases at J, with 13 bases between the two ends. Germline assignment: CDR1 SGHNT and CDR2 YENEEA. CDR3 length equals 13 residues. The CDR3 region is CASSRPPGDEQYF. In nucleotides, the CDR3 is TGTGCCAGCAGCCGACCGCCAGGGGACGAGCAGTACTTC.

This rearrangement joins TRBV12-3 or TRBV12-4 to TRBJ2-1; either TRBD1 or TRBD2 may fit D (6 bases each). V lost 5 bases and J 2 bases, leaving 16 bases between the germline ends. The CDR3 sequence is 16 residues long. CDR3: CASSPPGAGTYNEQFF. The CDR3 nucleotides are TGTGCCAGCAGTCCACCGGGGGCAGGAACCTACAATGAGCAGTTCTTC.

This clonotype appeared many times. J is TRBJ1-1 and V is TRBV6-2 or TRBV6-3; D is unresolved. The V and J ends lost 6 bases and 0 bases respectively, with 17 bases between them. Germline assignment: CDR1 MNHEY and CDR2 SVGEGT. The CDR3 totals 16 residues. The CDR3: CASRSFSGGVNTEAFF. The CDR3 DNA sequence: TGTGCCAGCAGATCCTTCTCCGGCGGGGTGAACACTGAAGCTTTCTTT.

Many counts were recorded for this clonotype. This rearrangement joins TRBV29-1 to TRBJ1-2; D perhaps matches TRBD1 (6 bases). The germline V gene has CDR1 SQVTM and CDR2 ANQGSEA. The germline V and J ends were trimmed by 1 base and 4 bases, with 10 bases remaining between them. The CDR3 sequence is 13 residues long. The CDR3 loop reads CSVEAGAAYGYTF. The CDR3 nucleotides are TGCAGCGTTGAAGCGGGGGCCGCCTATGGCTACACCTTC.

This clonotype was seen only a few times. The genes are TRBV3-1 and TRBJ1-2; D remains unclear. The length of the CDR3 is 12 residues. Germline-derived CDR1 and CDR2 are LGHDT and YNNKEL (reference sequence). V shed 5 bases and J shed 3 bases, with 7 bases lying between them. The CDR3 coding sequence is TGTGCCAGCAGCAAGACCGACTATGGCTACACCTTC. Its protein is CASSKTDYGYTF.

This clonotype was seen more than once but under ten times. V usage is TRBV30 and J usage is TRBJ2-3, with 11 bases matching TRBD2. Per germline, CDR1 GTSNPN and CDR2 SVGIG (reference sequence). J lost 1 base, V lost 1 base, and 4 bases had no gene match. This CDR3 contains 16 residues. The CDR3 sequence is CAWSASGRLGTDTQYF. The DNA of the CDR3 is TGTGCCTGGAGTGCTAGCGGGAGGTTGGGCACAGATACGCAGTATTTT.

This clonotype was detected ten times or more. The rearrangement joins TRBV9 to TRBJ1-2; 7 bases are shared with TRBD1. The V gene's germline CDR1 is SGDLS and CDR2 YYNGEE. V shed 4 bases, J shed 5 bases, and the junction held 8 bases outside the gene matches. This CDR3 has 14 residues. CDR3 sequence: CASSLEGTVYGYTF. DNA for the CDR3: TGTGCCAGCAGCCTAGAGGGGACAGTATATGGCTACACCTTC.

Regarding this clonotype: This may be a read error, as it is one base from a much larger clone. This chain joins TRBV21-1 and TRBJ2-1. The J call may be wrong; the DNA end is better matched by TRBJ2-7. TRBV21-1 is recorded as a pseudogene. The CDR3 is 15 amino acids. DNA for the CDR3: TGTGCCAGCAGCAACGAGGCCGTTTCACACAATGAGCAGTACTTC. Its translation: CASSNEAVSHNEQYF.

Worth noting for this clonotype: This may stem from a read error, because a much larger clone lies one nucleotide away. The J gene is TRBJ2-7, the V gene TRBV7-9; 7 bases are a match to TRBD1. This CDR3 has 15 amino acids. The germline V gene encodes CDR1 SEHNR and CDR2 FQNEAQ (reference sequence). CDR3: CVSSTGGQPAYEQYF. The CDR3 DNA reads as TGTGTCAGCAGCACTGGGGGACAGCCTGCCTACGAGCAGTACTTC.

By sample fraction, this clonotype is medium-sized (0.01 to 0.1%). The rearrangement joins TRBV29-1 to TRBJ1-1; D not resolved. Germline lookup yields CDR1 SQVTM and CDR2 ANQGSEA. Deletions cut 2 bases from V and 10 bases from J, with 8 bases between. This CDR3 contains 10 residues. For the CDR3, the DNA is TGCAGCGTTGAATCGGCCGGAGCTTTCTTT. Translating it yields CSVESAGAFF.

V gene TRBV20-1 combines with J gene TRBJ2-1, with D perhaps assigned TRBD1 or TRBD2 (5 bases each). The V end lost 1 base, the J end lost 2 bases, and 18 bases lay between the germline ends. Germline values: CDR1 DFQATT, CDR2 SNEGSKA (reference sequence). The CDR3 consists of 17 residues. The CDR3 reads CSARGLGAVGAYNEQFF. In nucleotides, the CDR3 is TGCAGTGCTAGAGGTCTAGGGGCCGTGGGAGCCTACAATGAGCAGTTCTTC.

The table lists this clonotype with many counts. The rearrangement uses TRBV28 and TRBJ2-3; D is unclear. The V gene lost 3 bases and the J gene lost 1 base, with 8 bases spanning the gap. This CDR3 is built from 14 residues. Germline V CDR1 and CDR2: MDHEN, SYDVKM. The CDR3 DNA sequence: TGTGCCAGCAGTTTCGTTGCGGGCACAGATACGCAGTATTTT. Its protein product is CASSFVAGTDTQYF.

The sample holds many counts of this clonotype. The V call is TRBV7-2, the J call TRBJ1-6; D is uncertain. The CDR3 runs 13 residues. Per germline, CDR1 SGHTA and CDR2 FQGNSA. V lost 0 bases and J 10 bases, leaving 7 bases between the germline ends. The chain's CDR3 is CASSLARESPLHF. For the CDR3, the DNA is TGTGCCAGCAGCTTAGCGCGCGAATCACCCCTCCACTTT.